The 24 T cell receptor beta chains below come from one sample, sequenced in a study of blood T cell repertoires in COVID-19. The method was immunoSEQ multiplex PCR; TCRdb's version includes in-frame clones alone and lacks a portion of them. The table includes about 240,000 clones, approximately 83% detected once. The sample comprised PBMCs or T cells enriched from blood (not recorded which). The receptors were sampled from a woman aged 40-49 years with acute COVID-19.

The rearrangement uses TRBV25-1 and TRBJ1-1; tentatively, D is TRBD1 (5 bases). The CDR3 is 15 residues long. The germline V and J ends were trimmed by 1 base and 4 bases, with 13 bases remaining between them. Germline V gene lookup returns CDR1 MGHDK and CDR2 SYGVNS. The CDR3 DNA follows: TGTGCCAGCAGTGAATCCCCAGGGTTTGCCACTGAAGCTTTCTTT. Protein sequence: CASSESPGFATEAFF.

This chain links TRBV6-5 with TRBJ1-1; D is unresolved. Germline values: CDR1 MNHEY, CDR2 SVGAGI. The CDR3 covers 13 residues. The germline V and J ends were trimmed by 6 bases and 0 bases, with 8 bases remaining between them. CDR3 DNA: TGTGCCAGCAGGCCCACAGTGAACACTGAAGCTTTCTTT. This codes for CASRPTVNTEAFF.

The chain carries TRBV19 and TRBJ2-7; the D gene is possibly TRBD2 (5 bases). V was cut by 6 bases and J by 3 bases, with 12 bases left in between. The CDR3 consists of 13 residues. Germline CDR1 is LNHDA and CDR2 is SQIVND (reference sequence). This chain's CDR3 is CASSGRGSYEQYF. CDR3 bases: TGTGCCAGTAGCGGACGGGGAAGCTACGAGCAGTACTTC.

This chain connects TRBV11-3 to TRBJ1-1; TRBD1 matches 7 bases. CDR3 length equals 12 residues. With 7 bases clipped from V and 11 bases from J, the junction kept 10 bases outside the gene matches. Germline CDR1 and CDR2: SGHNT and YENEEA. The CDR3 protein is CASTQYRGRAFF. Written as DNA, the CDR3 is TGTGCCAGCACTCAATACAGGGGTCGTGCTTTCTTT.

This clone was counted between two and nine times. This chain connects TRBV7-3 to TRBJ2-1; 10 bases match TRBD2. Germline CDR1 and CDR2: SGHTA and FQGTGA. The CDR3 contains 18 residues. The V segment lost 0 bases and the J segment 3 bases; nucleotides outside the gene matches: 8. The CDR3 here is CASSLTVGQREGYNEQFF. The CDR3 nucleotides are TGTGCCAGCAGCTTAACGGTCGGGCAGCGGGAGGGCTACAATGAGCAGTTCTTC. Drawing the rest from reference TRBV7-3 and TRBJ2-1, the complete variable domain is GAGVSQTPSNKVTEKGKYVELRCDPISGHTALYWYRQSLGQGPEFLIYFQGTGAADDSGLPNDRFFAVRPEGSVSTLKIQRTERGDSAVYLCASSLTVGQREGYNEQFFGPGTRLTVL.

The chain links TRBV24-1 to TRBJ2-1; 12 bases match TRBD2. CDR1 and CDR2 from the germline V gene are KGHDR and SFDVKD. The CDR3 spans 14 residues. V gave up 6 bases and J gave up 5 bases; unmatched junction bases: 1. The CDR3 protein is CATSRTSGNNEQFF. CDR3 nucleotide sequence: TGTGCCACCAGTAGGACTAGCGGGAACAATGAGCAGTTCTTC.

This clone appeared once. The chain employs TRBV27 and TRBJ1-5; D not resolved. The V gene lost 6 bases and the J gene lost 0 bases, with 12 bases spanning the gap. This CDR3 contains 15 residues. Per the germline V gene, CDR1 is MNHEY and CDR2 is SMNVEV (reference sequence). CDR3 coding DNA: TGTGCCAGCAGACCCGGCGGCGGTAGCAATCAGCCCCAGCATTTT. It specifies CASRPGGGSNQPQHF.

The chain has TRBV5-1 and TRBJ1-1; 9 bases line up with TRBD1. The ends lost 0 bases at V and 0 bases at J; junction bases unmatched: 3. In germline, CDR1 is SGHRS, CDR2 YFSETQ. The CDR3 covers 16 residues. In DNA form, the CDR3 reads TGCGCCAGCAGCTTGGGGACAGGGGCTATGAACACTGAAGCTTTCTTT. As protein: CASSLGTGAMNTEAFF.

This chain uses TRBV2 with TRBJ2-1; possibly TRBD2 for D (7 bases). Germline V gene lookup returns CDR1 SNHLY and CDR2 FYNNEI. The CDR3 consists of 17 residues. Trimming shortened V by 4 bases and J by 7 bases, and 23 bases separated the two germline ends. CDR3 in amino acids: CASSALIFGGGSNEQFF. DNA of the CDR3: TGTGCCAGCAGTGCTCTTATCTTTGGGGGGGGCTCAAATGAGCAGTTCTTC.

The CDR3: CASSSGQGGNEQFF. DNA of the CDR3: TGTGCCAGCAGCTCCGGACAGGGTGGCAATGAGCAGTTCTTC. The chain links TRBV5-4 to TRBJ2-1; 8 positions agree with TRBD1. The ends lost 3 bases at V and 6 bases at J; junction bases unmatched: 5. CDR3 size: 14 residues. Germline V gives CDR1 SGHNT, CDR2 YYREEE (reference sequence).

The V gene is TRBV10-3, the J gene TRBJ1-1; D possibly corresponds to TRBD1 (5 bases). This CDR3 region has 16 residues. CDR1 is ENHRY and CDR2 is SYGVKD in the germline V gene. The germline V and J ends were trimmed by 4 bases and 2 bases, with 17 bases remaining between them. Here the CDR3 DNA reads TGTGCCATCAGTGGGCGGATTGGGGCTCATAACACTGAAGCTTTCTTT. Encoded protein: CAISGRIGAHNTEAFF.

The chain couples TRBV11-3 to TRBJ2-7; possibly TRBD2 for D (6 bases). CDR1 is SGHNT, CDR2 YENEEA, per germline. CDR3 size: 16 residues. Trimming took 0 bases from V and 0 from J, leaving 12 bases between them. Here the CDR3 DNA reads TGTGCCAGCAGCTTAGATGCGGGAAGGAGCTCCTACGAGCAGTACTTC. Translated: CASSLDAGRSSYEQYF.

The J gene is TRBJ1-3, the V gene TRBV7-2; a weak D match, TRBD1 (6 bases). The CDR3 runs to 15 residues. CDR1 and CDR2 (germline): SGHTA, FQGNSA. The V and J ends lost 2 bases and 4 bases respectively, with 12 bases between them. In DNA form, the CDR3 reads TGTGCCAGCAGCTTAATCTCAGGGGAAGGAAACACCATATATTTT. This codes for CASSLISGEGNTIYF. The variable domain in full, completed from reference TRBV7-2 and TRBJ1-3, reads GAGVSQSPSNKVTEKGKDVELRCDPISGHTALYWYRQSLGQGLEFLIYFQGNSAPDKSGLPSDRFSAERTGGSVSTLTIQRTQQEDSAVYLCASSLISGEGNTIYFGEGSWLTVV.

The J gene is TRBJ2-2, the V gene TRBV11-2, with D possibly matching TRBD2 (6 bases). In germline, CDR1 is SGHAT, CDR2 FQNNGV. Trimming cost V 2 bases and J 4 bases, with 11 bases left between them. This CDR3 region has 15 residues. CDR3 residues: CASSLYRGVTGELFF. The DNA of the CDR3 is TGTGCCAGCAGCTTATACCGCGGGGTCACCGGGGAGCTGTTTTTT.

This rearrangement joins TRBV19 to TRBJ2-1; D may be TRBD1 (5 bases). Per germline, CDR1 LNHDA and CDR2 SQIVND (reference sequence). The CDR3 runs 14 residues. The germline V and J ends were trimmed by 6 bases and 7 bases, with 16 bases remaining between them. CDR3 sequence (DNA): TGTGCCAGTAGGAAAAACTTAGGGGAAAATGAGCAGTTCTTC. Protein: CASRKNLGENEQFF.

The chain carries TRBV2 and TRBJ2-5; 9 bases are a match to TRBD2. V was clipped by 6 bases and J by 4 bases; unmatched bases: 0. This CDR3 is built from 12 residues. Germline values: CDR1 SNHLY, CDR2 FYNNEI. The CDR3 loop reads CASRLAGETQYF. Written as DNA, the CDR3 is TGTGCCAGCAGACTAGCGGGAGAGACCCAGTACTTC.

This chain connects TRBV24-1 to TRBJ1-2, with 7 nucleotides matching TRBD1. V shed 4 bases and J 0 bases; nucleotides not matched to a gene: 7. Per the germline V gene, CDR1 is KGHDR and CDR2 is SFDVKD. This CDR3 has 16 amino acids. CDR3 amino acids: CATSDSRTGPNYGYTF. The CDR3 DNA follows: TGTGCCACCAGTGACTCACGGACAGGCCCTAACTATGGCTACACCTTC.

V gene TRBV14 combines with J gene TRBJ1-6, with D tentatively TRBD1 (5 bases). CDR3 size: 16 residues. In germline, CDR1 is SGHDN, CDR2 FVKESK. Trimming pared 1 base from V and 8 bases from J, leaving 15 bases between. CDR3 in DNA: TGTGCCAGCAGCCAAGTCATGCCCAGGGTAGATTCACCCCTCCACTTT. Protein: CASSQVMPRVDSPLHF.

The chain uses TRBV6-5 and TRBJ2-3; maybe TRBD2 (6 bases). The V end was cut by 0 bases, the J end by 7 bases, with 14 bases between. The length of the CDR3 is 15 residues. CDR1 is MNHEY, CDR2 SVGAGI, per germline. CDR3 sequence: CASSYSGGPGNTQYF. In DNA, the CDR3 is TGTGCCAGCAGTTACTCGGGGGGTCCAGGGAATACGCAGTATTTT.

The V gene is TRBV29-1, the J gene TRBJ1-2; 7 bases map to TRBD1. The CDR3 loop spans 14 amino acids. Trimming took 5 bases from V and 4 from J; bases not matched to a gene: 10. Germline CDR1 is SQVTM and CDR2 is ANQGSEA. CDR3 DNA: TGCAGCGTTCCACCGACAGGGTGGTCCTATGGCTACACCTTC. It translates to CSVPPTGWSYGYTF.

The chain uses TRBV5-1 and TRBJ2-3; TRBD2 aligns across 7 bases. The CDR3 sequence is 18 residues long. CDR1 is SGHRS and CDR2 is YFSETQ in the germline V gene. V shed 0 bases and J 2 bases; nucleotides not matched to a gene: 12. CDR3 sequence (DNA): TGCGCCAGCAGCTTGGTACGGGCTAGCGGAACCTACACAGATACGCAGTATTTT. It codes for CASSLVRASGTYTDTQYF.

The rearrangement joins TRBV11-2 to TRBJ2-7; the match to TRBD2 covers 8 bases. Germline CDR1 SGHAT, CDR2 FQNNGV. The CDR3 runs to 16 residues. The V gene end was trimmed by 1 base and the J gene end by 3 bases; junction bases not matched to a gene: 8. This chain's CDR3 is CASSLVVAAGGYEQYF. In DNA form, the CDR3 reads TGTGCCAGCAGCTTAGTAGTAGCGGCGGGGGGCTACGAGCAGTACTTC.

The genes are TRBV12-5 and TRBJ2-5; possible D gene TRBD2, 6 bases. Germline values: CDR1 LGHNT, CDR2 FRNRAP. This CDR3 is 16 amino acids long. Trimming took off 4 bases at V and 4 bases at J, with 19 bases between the two ends. CDR3 loop: CASGSNRGARSETQYF. Written as DNA, the CDR3 is TGTGCTAGTGGTTCCAACCGCGGGGCGAGGTCAGAGACCCAGTACTTC.

This clone was seen a handful of times. CDR3 residues: CSASGRVEGEQYF. The CDR3 nucleotides read TGCAGTGCTAGTGGGAGGGTAGAAGGCGAGCAGTACTTC. The rearrangement uses TRBV20-1 and TRBJ2-7; TRBD2 agrees at 7 bases. Germline values: CDR1 DFQATT, CDR2 SNEGSKA (reference sequence). After removal of 3 bases from V and 6 bases from J, the junction contained 8 bases not matched to a gene. The CDR3 loop spans 13 amino acids.